This T cell receptor (beta chain) was sequenced in a study of blood T cell repertoires in COVID-19. Study summary: Each recovered donor of Cohort 3 presented with two negative PCRs, clearance, or symptom resolution. Sources were T cells, B-cell-depleted T cells, or PBMCs; the material itself was cDNA or gDNA.

Donors were grouped by their self-reported clinical history. The V gene's germline CDR1 is MDHEN and CDR2 SYDVKM. Trimming removed 2 bases from V and 0 bases from J; junction bases left unmatched: 6. The CDR3 extends over 16 amino acids. TCRdb's copy holds only in-frame clones and misses some; the assay was immunoSEQ multiplex PCR. The sample lists about 170,000 clones, around 79% seen once, with under 20% in the top ten. This clonotype was obtained from a woman in her 70s in a cohort exposed to, infected with or recovered from COVID-19 (not recorded which). Specimen: PBMCs or T cells enriched from blood (not recorded which). This rearrangement joins TRBV28 to TRBJ1-2, with 7 bases lining up with TRBD1. This CDR3 reads CASSLGAGGANYGYTF. The DNA of the CDR3 is TGTGCCAGCAGTTTAGGGGCAGGGGGAGCTAACTATGGCTACACCTTC.